The 28 T cell receptor beta chains in this list originate from one sample, sequenced in a study of cytomegalovirus exposure and HLA in healthy donors. In the PCR, 60 Vbeta and 13 Jbeta primers were used. Here immunoSEQ multiplex PCR was the method, and the copy in TCRdb shows in-frame clones only, minus some. The table has 93,000 or so clones, 75% to 85% seen once. Sequenced sample: PBMCs. These TCRs come from a woman under 30 in good health and CMV-seropositive.

Ten or more counts support this clone. The chain couples TRBV28 to TRBJ2-1, with TRBD2 matching over 10 bases. After removal of 2 bases from V and 4 bases from J, the junction contained 11 bases not matched to a gene. The CDR3 has 18 residues. CDR1 is MDHEN and CDR2 is SYDVKM in the germline V gene. The CDR3 nucleotides read TGTGCCAGCAGTTTAATGGCAGTGATACTAGCGGGGTACAATGAGCAGTTCTTC. Protein: CASSLMAVILAGYNEQFF. Looking up the rest from reference TRBV28 and TRBJ2-1 gives the full variable domain: DVKVTQSSRYLVKRTGEKVFLECVQDMDHENMFWYRQDPGLGLRLIYFSYDVKMKEKGDIPEGYSVSREKKERFSLILESASTNQTSMYLCASSLMAVILAGYNEQFFGPGTRLTVL.

The chain employs TRBV4-1 and TRBJ1-3, with no clear D. Trimming removed 1 base at V and 4 bases at J, with 2 bases between. Germline CDR1 and CDR2: MGHRA and YSYEKL. This CDR3 contains 12 residues. The CDR3 is CASSQAGNTIYF. DNA for the CDR3: TGCGCCAGCAGCCAAGCGGGAAACACCATATATTTT.

This clone was recorded a few times. V is TRBV19 and J is TRBJ1-2, with D uncertain. The CDR3 extends over 14 amino acids. V was shortened by 6 bases and J by 6 bases, with 17 bases between the two germline ends. Germline CDR1 and CDR2: LNHDA and SQIVND (reference sequence). The CDR3 loop reads CASSTLGSLNGYTF. In DNA form, the CDR3 reads TGTGCCAGTAGCACACTCGGGTCGTTGAATGGCTACACCTTC.

The chain combines TRBV25-1 with TRBJ2-1, with D maybe TRBD2 (6 bases). This CDR3 spans 14 amino acids. Trimming cost V 5 bases and J 2 bases, with 10 bases left between them. Germline assignment: CDR1 MGHDK and CDR2 SYGVNS. CDR3 coding DNA: TGTGCCAGCAGTTTAGCGGCAACCTACAATGAGCAGTTCTTC. It yields the protein CASSLAATYNEQFF.

This chain's CDR3 is CASSLVGTGEQFF. In DNA form, the CDR3 reads TGCGCCAGCAGCTTGGTAGGGACAGGTGAGCAGTTCTTC. The chain employs TRBV5-1 and TRBJ2-1, with TRBD1 identical over 8 bases. The CDR3 totals 13 residues. Germline V gives CDR1 SGHRS, CDR2 YFSETQ. V lost 0 bases and J lost 9; bases outside the gene matches: 2.

Turning to this clone: Other nucleotide sequences in the sample specify the same CDR3. The chain couples TRBV27 to TRBJ1-3; D call uncertain. Trimming shortened V by 5 bases and J by 7 bases, and 12 bases separated the two germline ends. Germline V CDR1 and CDR2: MNHEY, SMNVEV (reference sequence). The CDR3 totals 13 residues. CDR3 nucleotides: TGTGCCAGCAGTCTCTATCCGGGGAACACCATATATTTT. Translating it yields CASSLYPGNTIYF.

The chain joins TRBV7-2 to TRBJ2-7, with 7 bases lining up with TRBD2. The germline gives CDR1 SGHTA, CDR2 FQGNSA. The CDR3 consists of 18 residues. V was pared by 2 bases and J by 0 bases, with 13 bases of the junction left unmatched. The CDR3 sequence: CASSLLPMASGASYEQYF. CDR3 nucleotides: TGTGCCAGCAGCTTACTCCCTATGGCTAGCGGAGCCTCCTACGAGCAGTACTTC.

This rearrangement joins TRBV7-7 to TRBJ2-7; TRBD2 aligns across 12 bases. Near its end, the DNA agrees better with TRBJ2-1, so the J call may be wrong. The CDR3 sequence is 17 residues long. CDR1 and CDR2 (germline): SSHAT, FNYEAQ (reference sequence). This chain's CDR3 is CASSLSGLAGRGDEQFF. The CDR3 DNA reads TGTGCCAGCAGCTTATCCGGACTAGCGGGACGGGGCGATGAGCAGTTCTTC.

The gene calls are TRBV19 and TRBJ2-6; D possibly corresponds to TRBD1 (7 bases). The V and J ends lost 10 bases and 0 bases respectively, with 13 bases between them. This CDR3 has 15 residues. Germline CDR1 is LNHDA and CDR2 is SQIVND (reference sequence). Here the CDR3 reads CATGRGVSGANVLTF. The CDR3 DNA is TGTGCCACTGGCAGGGGGGTCTCTGGGGCCAACGTCCTGACTTTC.

The chain employs TRBV5-6 and TRBJ1-1; TRBD1 might be the D (6 bases). Trimming took off 3 bases at V and 5 bases at J, with 17 bases between the two ends. There are 15 residues in the CDR3. CDR1 is SGHDT, CDR2 YYEEEE, per germline. CDR3 sequence (DNA): TGTGCCAGCAGCTATCGGTTTGCGGGGGCGACTGAAGCTTTCTTT. The encoded protein is CASSYRFAGATEAFF.

The chain uses TRBV5-6 and TRBJ1-4, with 7 positions matching TRBD1. The CDR3 runs to 15 residues. Germline CDR1 reads SGHDT; CDR2 reads YYEEEE. The V and J ends lost 4 bases and 5 bases, in that order; junction bases with no gene match: 8. This CDR3 is CASSETGMGNEKLFF. CDR3 DNA: TGTGCCAGCAGCGAGACAGGGATGGGCAATGAAAAACTGTTTTTT.

This sequence joins TRBV7-2 and TRBJ1-2; D perhaps matches TRBD1 (5 bases). Per the germline V gene, CDR1 is SGHTA and CDR2 is FQGNSA. The CDR3 is 15 residues long. V shed 2 bases and J shed 4 bases, with 14 bases lying between them. CDR3 DNA: TGTGCCAGCAGCTTAAGGAGGGGTAGTGGCTATGGCTACACCTTC. This sequence encodes CASSLRRGSGYGYTF.

This clone has more than one count but fewer than ten. This chain uses TRBV11-1 with TRBJ2-3; TRBD2 aligns across 8 bases. Germline lookup yields CDR1 SGHAT and CDR2 FQDESV (reference sequence). The CDR3 spans 16 residues. The V gene end was trimmed by 5 bases and the J gene end by 11 bases; junction bases not matched to a gene: 18. CDR3 in DNA: TGTGCCAGCAGCACAGACTACAACTCCGGGACTAGTGGGCAGTATTTT. As protein: CASSTDYNSGTSGQYF. The entire variable domain, with the rest obtained from reference TRBV11-1 and TRBJ2-3, is as follows: EAEVAQSPRYKITEKSQAVAFWCDPISGHATLYWYRQILGQGPELLVQFQDESVVDDSQLPKDRFSAERLKGVDSTLKIQPAELGDSAMYLCASSTDYNSGTSGQYFGPGTRLTVL.

This clone was counted a few times. The chain links TRBV6-1 to TRBJ2-7; 10 bases are shared with TRBD1. This CDR3 has 16 amino acids. The V segment lost 3 bases and the J segment 1 base; nucleotides outside the gene matches: 6. Germline V gene data show CDR1 as MNHNS and CDR2 as SASEGT. This CDR3 is CASSEWDRGLSYEQYF. In DNA form, the CDR3 reads TGTGCCAGCAGTGAGTGGGACAGGGGACTTTCCTACGAGCAGTACTTC.

V is TRBV30 and J is TRBJ2-7, with 7 bases aligning to TRBD2. V lost 4 bases, J lost 2 bases, and 11 bases stayed unmatched. Per germline, CDR1 GTSNPN and CDR2 SVGIG (reference sequence). The CDR3 is 15 residues long. The CDR3 DNA reads TGTGCCTGGACCACGCCCGGGCGGGGGACCTACGAGCAGTACTTC. The encoded protein is CAWTTPGRGTYEQYF.

This chain joins TRBV2 and TRBJ2-2; TRBD1 matches 7 bases. The V and J ends lost 6 bases and 6 bases, in that order; junction bases with no gene match: 4. The CDR3 covers 13 residues. The V gene's germline CDR1 is SNHLY and CDR2 FYNNEI. The DNA for the CDR3 is TGTGCCAGCAGACAGGGGATGTCCGGGGAGCTGTTTTTT. As protein: CASRQGMSGELFF.

The rearrangement links TRBV27 to TRBJ2-7; 9 bases are shared with TRBD1. Germline CDR1 and CDR2: MNHEY and SMNVEV (reference sequence). V dropped 5 bases and J dropped 5; count of bases not matched to a gene: 7. This CDR3 spans 14 amino acids. CDR3 nucleotides: TGTGCCAGCAGTCCCGGACAGGGGCGGGACGAGCAGTACTTC. This translates into CASSPGQGRDEQYF.

The V gene is TRBV4-2, the J gene TRBJ2-7; possibly TRBD1 for D (6 bases). The CDR3 is made up of 15 amino acids. V was shortened by 4 bases and J by 2 bases, with 15 bases between the two germline ends. CDR1 is LGHNA and CDR2 is YNFKEQ in the germline V gene. This CDR3 reads CASSRRDTPTYEQYF. The CDR3 bases are TGTGCCAGCAGCCGACGGGACACTCCCACCTACGAGCAGTACTTC.

This clone has more than one count but fewer than ten. The genes are TRBV6-4 and TRBJ1-1; tentatively, D is TRBD1 (5 bases). Per germline, CDR1 MRHNA and CDR2 SNTAGT. With 6 bases removed from V and 10 bases from J, the gap between germline ends came to 15 bases. The CDR3 spans 12 residues. This CDR3 reads CASRGGVLGAFF. CDR3 nucleotide sequence: TGTGCCAGCAGGGGGGGGGTTCTCGGAGCTTTCTTT.

This chain links TRBV29-1 with TRBJ2-5; TRBD1 agrees at 8 bases. With 7 bases clipped from V and 4 bases from J, the junction kept 8 bases outside the gene matches. Looked up from germline, CDR1 is SQVTM and CDR2 is ANQGSEA. The CDR3 sequence is 13 residues long. The CDR3 DNA follows: TGCAGCGGGGATCAGGGGGCGCGAGAGACCCAGTACTTC. Its protein is CSGDQGARETQYF. Looking up the rest from reference TRBV29-1 and TRBJ2-5 gives the full variable domain: SAVISQKPSRDICQRGTSLTIQCQVDSQVTMMFWYRQQPGQSLTLIATANQGSEATYESGFVIDKFPISRPNLTFSTLTVSNMSPEDSSIYLCSGDQGARETQYFGPGTRLLVL.

V gene TRBV27 combines with J gene TRBJ2-1; tentative D call: TRBD2 (6 bases). Trimming stripped 8 bases from V and 7 bases from J, with 21 bases between. Germline V gene data show CDR1 as MNHEY and CDR2 as SMNVEV (reference sequence). This CDR3 comprises 15 residues. The CDR3 sequence is CASRPPSAPRNEQFF. DNA for the CDR3: TGTGCCAGCCGGCCCCCTAGCGCCCCGAGAAATGAGCAGTTCTTC.

The chain combines TRBV11-2 with TRBJ1-2; 9 bases align to TRBD1. After removal of 4 bases from V and 6 bases from J, the junction contained 6 bases not matched to a gene. This CDR3 region has 14 residues. Germline V gene data show CDR1 as SGHAT and CDR2 as FQNNGV. The CDR3 region has the DNA TGTGCCAGCAGCTCTGGGACAGGGATAAATGGCTACACCTTC. Amino acid sequence: CASSSGTGINGYTF.

The chain couples TRBV7-8 to TRBJ2-7; D is unresolved. Germline CDR1 reads SGHVS; CDR2 reads FQNEAQ. CDR3 length equals 13 residues. V was shortened by 0 bases and J by 6 bases, with 9 bases between the two germline ends. The CDR3 loop is CASSLAQWAEQYF. The CDR3 DNA reads TGTGCCAGCAGCTTAGCGCAGTGGGCCGAGCAGTACTTC.

The rearrangement uses TRBV11-1 and TRBJ2-3; 7 bases are shared with TRBD1. The germline V gene encodes CDR1 SGHAT and CDR2 FQDESV (reference sequence). V lost 5 bases to trimming and J lost 2 bases; unmatched junction nucleotides: 4. This CDR3 is 14 amino acids long. CDR3 in DNA: TGTGCCAGCAGCCGGGACAGTAACACAGATACGCAGTATTTT. Encoded protein: CASSRDSNTDTQYF.

In its sample, this clone was seen a few times. The CDR3 loop is CAISAWILRSPIPDSGANVLTF. The CDR3 nucleotides read TGTGCCATCAGTGCATGGATACTGAGGTCCCCAATTCCCGACTCTGGGGCCAACGTCCTGACTTTC. This chain links TRBV10-3 with TRBJ2-6, with D unresolved. The germline gives CDR1 ENHRY, CDR2 SYGVKD. This CDR3 has 22 amino acids. Trimming pared 4 bases from V and 0 bases from J, leaving 28 bases between.

This chain uses TRBV28 with TRBJ2-7, with TRBD2 matching over 7 bases. V shed 3 bases and J 4 bases; nucleotides not matched to a gene: 6. This CDR3 has 14 amino acids. Germline V CDR1 and CDR2: MDHEN, SYDVKM. CDR3 in amino acids: CASSLGGSRYEQYF. CDR3 nucleotides: TGTGCCAGCAGTTTGGGCGGGAGTAGGTACGAGCAGTACTTC.

The chain has TRBV14 and TRBJ2-7; D unclear. The germline V gene has CDR1 SGHDN and CDR2 FVKESK. Trimming took 2 bases from V and 7 from J, leaving 12 bases between them. The CDR3 loop spans 13 amino acids. The CDR3 protein is CASSQFRYSEQYF. DNA of the CDR3: TGTGCCAGCAGCCAATTCAGGTACTCGGAGCAGTACTTC.

This chain connects TRBV7-9 to TRBJ1-2, with D maybe TRBD1 (5 bases). The CDR3 loop spans 15 amino acids. With 1 base removed from V and 7 bases from J, the gap between germline ends came to 16 bases. Germline CDR1 reads SEHNR; CDR2 reads FQNEAQ (reference sequence). CDR3 residues: CASSLVWTTEGGYTF. CDR3 coding DNA: TGTGCCAGCAGCTTAGTATGGACAACGGAAGGTGGCTACACCTTC.